A selection of T cell receptor beta chains follows, all from one sample in a study of memory CD4+ T cells and cytomegalovirus serostatus. The table came from immunoSEQ multiplex PCR; TCRdb's copy has only in-frame clones and leaves some out. The table shows about 57,000 clones, with approximately 80% occurring only once. The sample taken for sequencing was memory CD4+ T cells from blood. The receptors stem from an adult in good health and CMV-seronegative. The CDR3 runs from the conserved cysteine through the conserved F or W. Each record gives: clone size, V gene, J gene, D gene, CDR3 length, CDR3 protein, CDR3 DNA. A D gene is named only where the DNA matches it firmly. Clone size is given for some rows only: seen once, a few or many times, or a class if the clone is expanded.

NA	TRBV7-8	TRBJ1-1	NA	16	CASSLGNVGLNTEAFF	TGTGCCAGCAGCTTAGGAAATGTTGGTCTGAACACTGAAGCTTTCTTT
NA	TRBV5-6	TRBJ2-7	NA	14	CASSAGSWTYEQYF	TGTGCCAGCAGCGCGGGGTCGTGGACCTACGAGCAGTACTTC
NA	TRBV27	TRBJ1-5	TRBD1	16	CASSPEDRGVNQPQHF	TGTGCCAGCTCTCCCGAGGACAGGGGAGTCAATCAGCCCCAGCATTTT
NA	TRBV5-4	TRBJ1-1	TRBD1	16	CASSPGQGALRTEAFF	TGTGCCAGCAGCCCGGGACAGGGGGCGTTAAGGACTGAAGCTTTCTTT
NA	TRBV9	TRBJ2-1	NA	14	CASSVEARPNEQFF	TGTGCCAGCAGCGTAGAGGCTAGACCAAATGAGCAGTTCTTC
NA	TRBV28	TRBJ2-2	NA	13	CASSGGNTGELFF	TGTGCCAGCAGCGGGGGAAACACCGGGGAGCTGTTTTTT
NA	TRBV5-5	TRBJ2-7	NA	16	CASSLPIGGFLNEQYF	TGTGCCAGCAGCTTGCCTATCGGGGGCTTCCTGAACGAGCAGTACTTC
NA	TRBV29-1	TRBJ1-1	NA	10	CSATQGGAFF	TGCAGCGCCACACAGGGTGGGGCTTTCTTT
NA	TRBV27	TRBJ1-2	TRBD1	14	CASSLKGAGYGYTF	TGTGCCAGCAGTTTAAAGGGGGCAGGGTATGGCTACACCTTC
once	TRBV27	TRBJ1-1	NA	13	CASSSEMFPEAFF	TGTGCCAGCAGTTCCGAGATGTTCCCTGAAGCTTTCTTT
NA	TRBV2	TRBJ2-3	NA	13	CASSEGQWGHRYF	TGTGCCAGCAGTGAGGGCCAATGGGGTCACAGGTATTTT
NA	TRBV14	TRBJ1-2	NA	16	CASSQDNRRANYGYTF	TGTGCCAGCAGCCAAGATAACAGGAGAGCTAACTATGGCTACACCTTC
NA	TRBV4-1	TRBJ2-1	NA	19	CASSQAGTSALSSYNEQFF	TGCGCCAGCAGCCAGGCGGGGACTTCAGCGCTCAGCTCCTACAATGAGCAGTTCTTC
NA	TRBV15	TRBJ2-2	NA	15	CATSRDPRVSGELFF	TGTGCCACCAGCAGAGATCCGCGGGTGTCAGGGGAGCTGTTTTTT
NA	TRBV5-1	TRBJ2-2	TRBD2	16	CASSLVGGKNTGELFF	TGCGCCAGCAGCTTGGTCGGGGGGAAGAACACCGGGGAGCTGTTTTTT
NA	TRBV5-6	TRBJ2-7	TRBD2	14	CASTRAGDSYEQYF	TGTGCCAGCACCCGGGCGGGGGACTCCTACGAGCAGTACTTC
NA	TRBV28	TRBJ2-7	TRBD2	18	CASRGTGTSGSWGDEQYF	TGTGCCAGCAGGGGCACCGGGACTAGCGGGAGCTGGGGGGACGAGCAGTACTTC
NA	TRBV30	TRBJ2-7	TRBD2	12	CAFKAGAYEQYF	TGTGCCTTCAAAGCGGGGGCCTACGAGCAGTACTTC
NA	TRBV10-1	TRBJ2-7	NA	16	CASSESWRGNAYEQYF	TGCGCCAGCAGTGAGTCGTGGAGGGGTAATGCCTACGAGCAGTACTTC
NA	TRBV15	TRBJ1-4	NA	15	CATSRGEGRGEKLFF	TGTGCCACCAGCAGAGGAGAGGGGAGGGGTGAAAAACTGTTTTTT
NA	TRBV28	TRBJ2-2	NA	13	CASRGPKGGELFF	TGTGCCAGCAGAGGGCCTAAGGGCGGGGAGCTGTTTTTT
NA	TRBV2	TRBJ1-5	NA	12	CASNRRDQPQHF	TGTGCCAGCAATAGGCGCGACCAGCCCCAGCATTTT
NA	TRBV5-1	TRBJ1-2	TRBD1	16	CASSPGQGSFLVGYTF	TGCGCCAGCAGCCCTGGACAGGGGAGTTTTCTAGTAGGCTACACCTTC
few	TRBV29-1	TRBJ2-7	NA	11	CSVEDVGEQYF	TGCAGCGTTGAAGATGTTGGAGAGCAGTACTTC
NA	TRBV7-1	TRBJ1-6	TRBD1	16	CASSSRQGGGSSPLHF	TGTGCCAGCAGCTCTAGACAGGGTGGCGGTAGTTCACCCCTCCACTTT
NA	TRBV19	TRBJ1-2	NA	14	CASSQGPQTGGYTF	TGTGCCAGTAGTCAGGGGCCGCAGACGGGGGGCTACACCTTC
NA	TRBV11-1	TRBJ2-3	TRBD2	14	CASSLLAVSDTQYF	TGTGCCAGCAGTTTACTAGCGGTCAGCGATACGCAGTATTTT
NA	TRBV25-1	TRBJ1-6	NA	13	CASRAAHNSPLHF	TGTGCCAGCAGGGCCGCCCATAATTCACCCCTCCACTTT
NA	TRBV7-2	TRBJ2-2	NA	14	CASSFGRSPSGLFF	TGTGCCAGCAGCTTTGGGAGGTCCCCGAGCGGGCTGTTTTTT
NA	TRBV10-3	TRBJ2-3	NA	16	CAISRSRGEGTDTQYF	TGTGCCATCAGTAGGTCGCGGGGAGAAGGCACAGATACGCAGTATTTT
NA	TRBV6-6	TRBJ1-1	NA	13	CASSKDRNTEAFF	TGTGCCAGCAGTAAGGACAGGAACACTGAAGCTTTCTTT
NA	TRBV4-1	TRBJ2-6	NA	14	CASSLRTGANVLTF	TGCGCCAGCAGCCTGAGGACGGGGGCCAACGTCCTGACTTTC
few	TRBV2	TRBJ2-1	NA	15	CASTQQGRVNNEQFF	TGTGCCAGCACCCAGCAGGGGAGGGTCAACAATGAGCAGTTCTTC
NA	TRBV30	TRBJ1-5	NA	11	CAWSRREVQHF	TGTGCCTGGAGTAGGAGGGAGGTCCAGCATTTT
NA	TRBV5-1	TRBJ2-7	NA	17	CASSLEGSANLVHEQYF	TGCGCCAGCAGCTTGGAGGGGTCAGCGAATCTCGTCCACGAGCAGTACTTC
NA	TRBV7-9	TRBJ2-1	TRBD1	14	CASSDRGPYNEQFF	TGTGCCAGCAGCGACAGGGGTCCTTACAATGAGCAGTTCTTC
NA	TRBV4-1	TRBJ1-4	NA	17	CASSQDRGGGLREKLFF	TGCGCCAGCAGCCAAGATAGGGGAGGAGGGTTAAGGGAAAAACTGTTTTTT
once	TRBV18	TRBJ2-7	TRBD2	16	CASSDLRLAGVYEQYF	TGTGCCAGCTCAGACCTCAGACTAGCGGGGGTCTACGAGCAGTACTTC
few	TRBV7-8	TRBJ2-2	TRBD2	17	CASSFSPTAGFTGELFF	TGTGCCAGCAGCTTTTCGCCTACAGCGGGGTTCACCGGGGAGCTGTTTTTT
few	TRBV10-3	TRBJ2-1	NA	16	CAISESGAPGLNEQFF	TGTGCCATCAGTGAGTCCGGGGCCCCGGGGTTGAATGAGCAGTTCTTC
NA	TRBV7-9	TRBJ1-6	NA	16	CASSLAYGTDHSPLHF	TGTGCCAGCAGCTTAGCGTATGGGACGGATCATTCACCCCTCCACTTT
few	TRBV18	TRBJ2-5	NA	14	CASSPLSGRETQYF	TGTGCCAGCTCACCACTCTCCGGTAGAGAGACCCAGTACTTC
NA	TRBV11-2	TRBJ2-1	NA	12	CASSLVVGEQFF	TGTGCCAGCAGCTTAGTTGTCGGGGAGCAGTTCTTC
NA	TRBV28	TRBJ1-3	NA	13	CASSQPGGNTIYF	TGTGCCAGCAGTCAACCGGGCGGAAACACCATATATTTT
NA	TRBV5-1	TRBJ1-4	TRBD1	16	CASSDRQGAQGEKLFF	TGCGCCAGCAGCGATCGACAGGGGGCTCAGGGTGAAAAACTGTTTTTT
NA	TRBV6-1	TRBJ1-6	TRBD1	12	CASITGGSPLHF	TGTGCCAGCATTACAGGGGGATCACCCCTCCACTTT
NA	TRBV19	TRBJ2-2	NA	15	CASSIQPLGLGELFF	TGTGCCAGTAGTATACAGCCATTGGGTCTTGGGGAGCTGTTTTTT
NA	TRBV27	TRBJ2-2	TRBD1	15	CASSLTGVNTGELFF	TGTGCCAGCAGTCTTACAGGGGTGAACACCGGGGAGCTGTTTTTT
NA	TRBV5-6	TRBJ2-7	TRBD1	15	CASSSGAGQGYEQYF	TGTGCCAGCAGCTCAGGGGCGGGACAGGGCTACGAGCAGTACTTC
NA	TRBV7-2	TRBJ2-2	TRBD2	16	CASSLSSGSSTGELFF	TGTGCCAGCAGCCTTTCTAGCGGGAGTAGCACCGGGGAGCTGTTTTTT
few	TRBV2	TRBJ2-3	NA	13	CASSEGRGATQYF	TGTGCCAGCAGTGAAGGACGGGGGGCTACGCAGTATTTT
once	TRBV18	TRBJ2-7	NA	14	CASSQGPSLYEQYF	TGTGCCAGCTCACAGGGCCCAAGCCTCTACGAGCAGTACTTC
NA	TRBV28	TRBJ2-5	TRBD2	13	CASRMGGGETQYF	TGTGCCAGCAGAATGGGGGGAGGGGAGACCCAGTACTTC